This T cell receptor (beta chain) originates from a study of cytomegalovirus exposure and HLA in healthy donors. Across the study: An early release of data contained some 80 million unique TCRs, which came from HLA-typed donors. Whole-study results and caveats: DRB1 had the most TCR associations and HLA-C the fewest, a later analysis found, with rates varying by HLA locus. It was only CMV serostatus that was available as immune exposure information.

The primer mix had 60 Vbeta and 13 Jbeta primers. Produced via immunoSEQ multiplex PCR; TCRdb's table is partial and in-frame only. The sample holds approximately 150,000 clones, more than 65% seen once. As regards this clone: The antigen is unknown.

The V gene's germline CDR1 is LGHNA and CDR2 YSLEER. This CDR3 region has 18 residues. The V end was cut by 0 bases, the J end by 9 bases, with 27 bases between. The clonotype was recovered from a man aged 25-45 years in good health and CMV-seronegative. Sequenced sample: PBMCs. The chain joins TRBV4-3 to TRBJ2-7; possible D gene TRBD1, 6 bases. The CDR3 reads CASSQDNLLEQGEGVQYF. Here the CDR3 DNA reads TGCGCCAGCAGCCAAGATAATTTATTGGAACAGGGAGAAGGAGTGCAGTACTTC.